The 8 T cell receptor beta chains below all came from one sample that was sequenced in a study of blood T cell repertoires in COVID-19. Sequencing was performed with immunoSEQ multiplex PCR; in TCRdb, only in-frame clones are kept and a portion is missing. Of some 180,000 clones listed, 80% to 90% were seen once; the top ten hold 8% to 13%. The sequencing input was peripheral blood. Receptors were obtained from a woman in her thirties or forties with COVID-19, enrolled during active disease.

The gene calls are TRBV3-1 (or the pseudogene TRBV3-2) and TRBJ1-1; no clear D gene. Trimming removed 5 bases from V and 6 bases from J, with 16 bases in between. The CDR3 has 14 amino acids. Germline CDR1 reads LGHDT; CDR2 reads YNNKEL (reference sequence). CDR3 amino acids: CASSSSGGIAEAFF. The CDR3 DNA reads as TGTGCCAGCAGCTCATCGGGAGGGATCGCTGAAGCTTTCTTT.

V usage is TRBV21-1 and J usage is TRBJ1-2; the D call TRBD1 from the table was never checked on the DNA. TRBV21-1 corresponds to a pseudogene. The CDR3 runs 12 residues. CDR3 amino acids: CASSPAGARYTF. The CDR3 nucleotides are TGTGCCAGCAGCCCCGCAGGGGCACGCTACACCTTC.

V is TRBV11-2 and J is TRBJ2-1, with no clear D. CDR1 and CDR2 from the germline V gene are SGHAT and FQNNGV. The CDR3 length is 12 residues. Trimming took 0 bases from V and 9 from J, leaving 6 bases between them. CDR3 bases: TGTGCCAGCAGCTTAGACCGGTTTGAGCAGTTCTTC. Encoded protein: CASSLDRFEQFF.

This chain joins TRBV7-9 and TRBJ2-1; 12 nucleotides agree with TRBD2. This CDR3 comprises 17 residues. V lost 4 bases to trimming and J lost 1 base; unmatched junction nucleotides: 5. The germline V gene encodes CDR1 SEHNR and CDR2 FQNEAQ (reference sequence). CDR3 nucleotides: TGTGCCAGCAGCTCCAGACTAGCGGGAGTTTCCTACAATGAGCAGTTCTTC. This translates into CASSSRLAGVSYNEQFF. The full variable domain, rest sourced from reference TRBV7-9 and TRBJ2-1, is DTGVSQNPRHKITKRGQNVTFRCDPISEHNRLYWYRQTLGQGPEFLTYFQNEAQLEKSRLLSDRFSAERPKGSFSTLEIQRTEQGDSAMYLCASSSRLAGVSYNEQFFGPGTRLTVL.

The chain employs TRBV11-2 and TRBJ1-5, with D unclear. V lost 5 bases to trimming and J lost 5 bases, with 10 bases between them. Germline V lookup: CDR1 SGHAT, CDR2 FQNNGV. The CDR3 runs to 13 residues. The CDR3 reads CASSIDTYQPQHF. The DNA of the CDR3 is TGTGCCAGCAGCATTGACACTTATCAGCCCCAGCATTTT.

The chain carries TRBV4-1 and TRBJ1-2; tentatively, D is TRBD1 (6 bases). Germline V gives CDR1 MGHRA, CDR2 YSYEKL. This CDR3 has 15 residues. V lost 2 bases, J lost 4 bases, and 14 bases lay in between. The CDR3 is CASSQKPGQFYGYTF. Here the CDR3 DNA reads TGCGCCAGCAGCCAAAAGCCCGGACAGTTCTATGGCTACACCTTC.

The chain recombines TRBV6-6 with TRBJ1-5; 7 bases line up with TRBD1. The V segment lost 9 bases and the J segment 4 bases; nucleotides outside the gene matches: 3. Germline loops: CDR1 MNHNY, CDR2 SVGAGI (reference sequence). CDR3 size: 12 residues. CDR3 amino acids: CARLTGNQPQHF. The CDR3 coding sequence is TGTGCCAGACTGACAGGGAATCAGCCCCAGCATTTT.

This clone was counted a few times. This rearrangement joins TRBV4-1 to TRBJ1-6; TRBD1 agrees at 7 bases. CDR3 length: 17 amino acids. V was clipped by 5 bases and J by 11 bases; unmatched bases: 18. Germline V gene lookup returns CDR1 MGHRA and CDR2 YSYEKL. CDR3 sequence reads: CASSISAARTGQPPLHF. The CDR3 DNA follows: TGCGCCAGCAGCATCTCTGCGGCCCGGACAGGTCAACCACCCCTCCACTTT.